What follows are 2 T cell receptor beta chains derived from one specimen sequenced in a study of cytomegalovirus exposure and HLA in healthy donors. Use of 60 Vbeta and 13 Jbeta primers characterized the PCR. Assay used: immunoSEQ multiplex PCR; TCRdb lists only in-frame clones, some missing. The data contain 98,000 or so clones, approximately 80% of them singletons. Sequencing was done on a sample of PBMCs. Source of these receptors: a woman under 30 in good health and CMV-seropositive.

CDR3 sequence: CASRRVVDEAFF. CDR3 in DNA: TGTGCCAGCAGGCGGGTGGTGGATGAAGCTTTCTTT. The V call is TRBV13, the J call TRBJ1-1; D uncertain. CDR1 is PRHDT and CDR2 is FYEKMQ in the germline V gene (reference sequence). With 6 bases removed from V and 7 bases from J, the gap between germline ends came to 12 bases. This CDR3 has 12 amino acids.

This sequence joins TRBV18 and TRBJ1-4, with D uncertain. Germline loops: CDR1 KGHSH, CDR2 LQKENI. Trimming took 0 bases from V and 4 from J, leaving 12 bases between them. The CDR3 consists of 16 residues. Here the CDR3 reads CASSPPGAGYNEKLFF. The CDR3 DNA is TGTGCCAGCTCACCACCTGGTGCGGGATATAATGAAAAACTGTTTTTT.